These 24 T cell receptor beta chains originate from one sample sequenced in a study of cytomegalovirus exposure and HLA in healthy donors. PCR used 60 Vbeta primers and 13 Jbeta primers. Sequencing was performed with immunoSEQ multiplex PCR; in TCRdb, only in-frame clones are kept and a portion is missing. The table has tens of thousands of clones, roughly four fifths seen once. The sequencing input was PBMCs. The receptors were sampled from a man younger than 45 in good health and CMV-seronegative.

This clone turned up a few times. The gene calls are TRBV6-6 and TRBJ2-1, with D uncertain. The CDR3 contains 13 residues. V was trimmed by 5 bases and J by 6 bases, leaving 11 bases between them. In germline, CDR1 is MNHNY, CDR2 SVGAGI (reference sequence). The CDR3 DNA is TGTGCCAGCAGTACGACCTACAGCAATGAGCAGTTCTTC. It encodes CASSTTYSNEQFF.

This chain connects TRBV18 to TRBJ1-1, with D possibly TRBD1 on 6 matching bases. Germline V gene sequence: CDR1 KGHSH, CDR2 LQKENI. The V end lost 4 bases, the J end lost 1 base, and 7 bases lay between the germline ends. CDR3 length equals 13 residues. CDR3 in DNA: TGTGCCAGCTCACAGGGGGAGAACACTGAAGCTTTCTTT. Protein product: CASSQGENTEAFF.

The DNA for the CDR3 is TGTGCCAGCAGCGGGACAGGGTGGTCGAGCAATGAGCAGTTCTTC. Amino acid sequence: CASSGTGWSSNEQFF. The chain has TRBV7-9 and TRBJ2-1, with TRBD1 identical over 9 bases. Trimming cost V 5 bases and J 6 bases; bases outside gene matches: 8. Germline CDR1 SEHNR, CDR2 FQNEAQ (reference sequence). This CDR3 has 15 amino acids.

This clone was observed once. This rearrangement joins TRBV7-2 to TRBJ2-5, with a tentative D call TRBD2 (6 bases). There are 16 residues in the CDR3. Germline V gene lookup returns CDR1 SGHTA and CDR2 FQGNSA. Trimming took off 1 base at V and 5 bases at J, with 17 bases between the two ends. CDR3 residues: CASSLDGGRTEETQYF. The CDR3 DNA follows: TGTGCCAGCAGCTTAGACGGTGGGAGGACCGAGGAGACCCAGTACTTC.

As to this clone: One junction end does not reproduce the germline sequence, and a read error may be involved. This chain uses TRBV19 with TRBJ2-7; possibly TRBD2 for D (7 bases). Germline CDR1 reads LNHDA; CDR2 reads SQIVND (reference sequence). The CDR3 is made up of 14 amino acids. CDR3 sequence reads: CADVGGAEFYEPYF. The CDR3, as DNA: TGTGCCGACGTGGGGGGGGCCGAGTTCTACGAGCCGTACTTC. Full variable domain (outside the CDR3, taken from reference TRBV19 and TRBJ2-7): DGGITQSPKYLFRKEGQNVTLSCEQNLNHDAMYWYRQDPGQGLRLIYYSQIVNDFQKGDIAEGYSVSREKKESFPLTVTSAQKNPTAFYLCADVGGAEFYEPYFGPGTRLTVT.

The chain uses TRBV9 and TRBJ2-7, with a tentative D call TRBD1 (6 bases). Germline values: CDR1 SGDLS, CDR2 YYNGEE. This CDR3 spans 16 amino acids. V dropped 0 bases and J dropped 1 base, with 14 bases sitting between them. The DNA for the CDR3 is TGTGCCAGCAGCGTAGGGGGTGGGGGCGAATCCTACGAGCAGTACTTC. Amino acid sequence: CASSVGGGGESYEQYF.

This chain links TRBV7-8 with TRBJ1-1, with 7 bases identical to TRBD1. Looked up from germline, CDR1 is SGHVS and CDR2 is FQNEAQ. V lost 5 bases to trimming and J lost 1 base; unmatched junction nucleotides: 10. This CDR3 is built from 16 residues. The CDR3 sequence: CASSQQGIGENTEAFF. Written as DNA, the CDR3 is TGTGCCAGCAGCCAACAGGGGATCGGGGAGAACACTGAAGCTTTCTTT.

This clone was observed a few times. This chain joins TRBV5-1 and TRBJ1-1; D is unclear. The CDR3 totals 15 residues. Between the trimmed V and J ends, which lost 0 bases and 2 bases, there was a span of 11 bases. CDR1 and CDR2 (germline): SGHRS, YFSETQ. CDR3 residues: CASSLGREGNTEAFF. CDR3 nucleotide sequence: TGCGCCAGCAGCTTGGGAAGGGAGGGAAACACTGAAGCTTTCTTT.

The chain has TRBV13 and TRBJ2-2, with 11 bases aligning to TRBD1. V shed 3 bases, J shed 6 bases, and the junction held 12 bases outside the gene matches. The CDR3 sequence is 18 residues long. The germline V gene encodes CDR1 PRHDT and CDR2 FYEKMQ (reference sequence). CDR3 DNA: TGTGCCAGCAGCTTTATCCCCTCGGGACAGGGGGGAGCCGGGGAGCTGTTTTTT. It is translated as CASSFIPSGQGGAGELFF.

J is TRBJ1-5 and V is TRBV5-8, with D unclear. Germline V lookup: CDR1 SGHTS, CDR2 YDEGEE. Trimming left V 0 bases short and J 2 bases short, with 15 bases between. The CDR3 spans 17 residues. The CDR3: CASSLDVLPAGNQPQHF. The CDR3 coding sequence is TGTGCCAGCAGCTTGGATGTCTTGCCCGCGGGCAATCAGCCCCAGCATTTT.

The rearrangement joins TRBV7-9 to TRBJ1-2; D perhaps matches TRBD1 (5 bases). The CDR3 runs 13 residues. In germline, CDR1 is SEHNR, CDR2 FQNEAQ (reference sequence). V lost 3 bases and J 8 bases, leaving 13 bases between the germline ends. CDR3 region: CASSFGDSRGYTF. Here the CDR3 DNA reads TGTGCCAGCAGCTTCGGGGACTCTAGGGGCTACACCTTC.

The J gene is TRBJ1-1, the V gene TRBV6-5; TRBD1 is a possible D gene (6 bases). Trimming removed 6 bases at V and 0 bases at J, with 11 bases between. Germline V gives CDR1 MNHEY, CDR2 SVGAGI. The CDR3 is 14 residues long. The CDR3 reads CASSSRGMNTEAFF. The CDR3, as DNA: TGTGCCAGCAGCAGCAGGGGAATGAACACTGAAGCTTTCTTT.

V is TRBV30 and J is TRBJ2-5, with 10 bases matching TRBD1. With 8 bases clipped from V and 0 bases from J, the junction kept 3 bases outside the gene matches. The CDR3 is 13 amino acids. CDR1 is GTSNPN, CDR2 SVGIG, per germline (reference sequence). CDR3 sequence (DNA): TGTGCCCGCGGGACAGGGGACCAAGAGACCCAGTACTTC. It specifies CARGTGDQETQYF. Looking up the rest from reference TRBV30 and TRBJ2-5 gives the full variable domain: SQTIHQWPATLVQPVGSPLSLECTVEGTSNPNLYWYRQAAGRGLQLLFYSVGIGQISSEVPQNLSASRPQDRQFILSSKKLLLSDSGFYLCARGTGDQETQYFGPGTRLLVL.

The chain has TRBV21-1 and TRBJ2-2; the table's TRBD2 call for D was not verified on the DNA. TRBV21-1 is flagged as a pseudogene. CDR3 size: 19 residues. CDR3 in DNA: TGTGCCAGCAGCAAAGGCCCGAGCTGGGCTAGCGGGAGGTCCAGGGAGCTGTTTTTT. This encodes CASSKGPSWASGRSRELFF.

The CDR3 loop reads CASSVRDSGSWTDTQYF. The CDR3, as DNA: TGTGCCAGCAGCGTAAGAGATAGCGGGAGTTGGACAGATACGCAGTATTTT. The J gene is TRBJ2-3, the V gene TRBV9, with TRBD2 matching 9 bases. Germline V gene data show CDR1 as SGDLS and CDR2 as YYNGEE. This CDR3 comprises 17 residues. Germline trimming cut 1 base from V and 3 bases from J; bases unmatched to any gene: 9.

The chain uses TRBV23-1 and TRBJ1-3; D gene uncertain. TRBV23-1 counts as an open reading frame of uncertain function. V lost 0 bases and J 2 bases, leaving 17 bases between the germline ends. This CDR3 region has 18 residues. The CDR3 is CASSQSEIRECTGNTIYF. CDR3 bases: TGCGCCAGCAGTCAATCGGAGATTAGGGAGTGTACTGGAAACACCATATATTTT.

CDR3 amino acids: CASSLAPGQGLNEKLFF. CDR3 nucleotide sequence: TGTGCCAGCAGCTTAGCCCCAGGACAGGGACTTAATGAAAAACTGTTTTTT. V is TRBV11-2 and J is TRBJ1-4; 8 bases match TRBD1. The J segment lost 4 bases and the V segment lost 1 base, leaving 8 bases of the junction unmatched. Per germline, CDR1 SGHAT and CDR2 FQNNGV. The CDR3 contains 17 residues.

The genes are TRBV7-2 and TRBJ2-2, with TRBD2 as a possible D gene (5 bases). The CDR3 is 18 amino acids. Germline V gene data show CDR1 as SGHTA and CDR2 as FQGNSA. The V end lost 2 bases, the J end lost 4 bases, and 20 bases lay between the germline ends. The CDR3: CASSLWGVGGPGTGELFF. The CDR3 coding sequence is TGTGCCAGCAGCTTATGGGGAGTAGGCGGGCCGGGCACCGGGGAGCTGTTTTTT. The whole variable domain, remainder taken from reference TRBV7-2 and TRBJ2-2, is GAGVSQSPSNKVTEKGKDVELRCDPISGHTALYWYRQSLGQGLEFLIYFQGNSAPDKSGLPSDRFSAERTGGSVSTLTIQRTQQEDSAVYLCASSLWGVGGPGTGELFFGEGSRLTVL.

The CDR3 spells CASSLEDQETQYF. The CDR3 region has the DNA TGTGCCAGCAGCTTGGAGGACCAAGAGACCCAGTACTTC. The genes are TRBV7-8 and TRBJ2-5; possibly TRBD2 for D (5 bases). Germline CDR1 SGHVS, CDR2 FQNEAQ. This CDR3 has 13 amino acids. V was shortened by 3 bases and J by 0 bases, with 5 bases between the two germline ends. Supplemented by reference TRBV7-8 and TRBJ2-5, the full variable domain reads GAGVSQSPRYKVAKRGQDVALRCDPISGHVSLFWYQQALGQGPEFLTYFQNEAQLDKSGLPSDRFFAERPEGSVSTLKIQRTQQEDSAVYLCASSLEDQETQYFGPGTRLLVL.

This chain links TRBV5-6 with TRBJ2-1; TRBD1 aligns across 7 bases. With 3 bases clipped from V and 2 bases from J, the junction kept 8 bases outside the gene matches. Looked up from germline, CDR1 is SGHDT and CDR2 is YYEEEE. This CDR3 spans 16 amino acids. The CDR3 DNA follows: TGTGCCAGCAGCTCCACAGGGGAGTTAACCTACAATGAGCAGTTCTTC. This translates into CASSSTGELTYNEQFF.

The chain recombines TRBV15 with TRBJ1-6; TRBD1 matches at 8 bases. Germline V gives CDR1 LNHNV, CDR2 YYDKDF (reference sequence). The CDR3 totals 15 residues. With 4 bases clipped from V and 7 bases from J, the junction kept 6 bases outside the gene matches. CDR3 sequence (DNA): TGTGCCACCAGCATTGGACAGGGATTGAATTCACCCCTCCACTTT. Its translation: CATSIGQGLNSPLHF.

V and J are TRBV9 and TRBJ1-2, with D uncertain. V lost 4 bases and J 4 bases, leaving 11 bases between the germline ends. This CDR3 is built from 13 residues. Germline loops: CDR1 SGDLS, CDR2 YYNGEE. CDR3 in DNA: TGTGCCAGCAGCCCCGAGGGCGTCTATGGCTACACCTTC. It yields the protein CASSPEGVYGYTF. Together with reference TRBV9 and TRBJ1-2, the CDR3 gives the full variable domain: DSGVTQTPKHLITATGQRVTLRCSPRSGDLSVYWYQQSLDQGLQFLIQYYNGEERAKGNILERFSAQQFPDLHSELNLSSLELGDSALYFCASSPEGVYGYTFGSGTRLTVV.

The sample holds one count of this clone. V and J are TRBV6-6 and TRBJ2-1; 9 bases align to TRBD2. Germline values: CDR1 MNHNY, CDR2 SVGAGI (reference sequence). The junction had 11 bases not matched to a gene; V was cut back by 5 bases and J by 9 bases. This CDR3 region has 15 residues. The CDR3 DNA reads as TGTGCCAGCAGTACTTTCGGCGGGGGGGCCCGTGAGCAGTTCTTC. Translated: CASSTFGGGAREQFF.

This clone was seen a few times. J is TRBJ1-2 and V is TRBV4-3; no reliable D call. The CDR3 has 15 residues. The germline V gene encodes CDR1 LGHNA and CDR2 YSLEER. V was cut by 0 bases and J by 4 bases, with 12 bases left in between. The CDR3 reads CASSQDRALAYGYTF. CDR3 DNA: TGCGCCAGCAGCCAAGATCGTGCCTTGGCCTATGGCTACACCTTC.